The count of the clone carrying this TCR beta chain is one. Antigen specificity is unknown. Germline loops: CDR1 SNHLY, CDR2 FYNNEI. The CDR3 has 11 residues. These data originate in a study of Ad26.COV2.S vaccination and SARS-CoV-2 variants. General study results and limits: Researchers cautioned that TCR breadth and depth analyses may have underestimated total T cell responses.

Profiling relied on immunoSEQ multiplex PCR, and the TCRdb table lists in-frame clones only, not all of them. The table shows about 97,000 clones, with about three quarters occurring only once. V and J are TRBV2 and TRBJ1-2; 8 positions agree with TRBD1. This TCR came from a human donor who had recovered from COVID-19. The sequencing used peripheral blood, collected after recovery from COVID-19. CDR3 bases: TGTGGCACAGGGGGAAACTATGGCTACACCTTC. Its protein is CGTGGNYGYTF.